The next 20 T cell receptor beta chains were all read from a single sample in a study of cytomegalovirus exposure and HLA in healthy donors (dated 2017 in TCRdb). The library came from the immunoSEQ multiplex PCR assay. A mixture of 60 forward primers for TCR Vbeta segments and 13 reverse primers for TCR Jbeta segments was used in the multiplex PCR. TCRdb carries this immuneACCESS record with in-frame sequences only. Its versions omit some clonotypes, under half of them owing to an unresolved V gene in the studies checked, with the rest unexplained. The sample contains fewer than 250,000 clones, about four fifths of them found a single time. Of the sample, 12% to 15% falls within the top ten clones. The source material was PBMCs. The receptors were sampled from a woman in her 30s in good health and CMV-seropositive.

Only one count was recorded for this clone. This chain uses TRBV19 with TRBJ1-4, with TRBD1 matching 9 bases. Germline CDR1 and CDR2: LNHDA and SQIVND (reference sequence). This CDR3 is built from 15 residues. V was pared by 6 bases and J by 8 bases, with 10 bases of the junction left unmatched. Here the CDR3 reads CASRRTGGSGEKLFF. Here the CDR3 DNA reads TGTGCCAGTAGGCGCACAGGGGGCTCGGGGGAAAAACTGTTTTTT.

The V gene is TRBV30, the J gene TRBJ2-7; tentatively, D is TRBD1 (6 bases). From germline, CDR1 is GTSNPN and CDR2 SVGIG (reference sequence). V was trimmed by 3 bases and J by 0 bases, leaving 24 bases between them. The CDR3 contains 18 residues. CDR3 DNA sequence: TGTGCCTGGAGAAGACCCCCATGGAGTCGGGACAACTCCTACGAGCAGTACTTC. This gives the protein CAWRRPPWSRDNSYEQYF.

The rearrangement links TRBV27 to TRBJ2-1; 7 bases fit TRBD2. The CDR3 covers 14 residues. Trimming cost V 6 bases and J 2 bases; bases outside gene matches: 4. Germline assignment: CDR1 MNHEY and CDR2 SMNVEV (reference sequence). The CDR3 DNA sequence: TGTGCCAGCAGGATGGGGGGGGCCTACAATGAGCAGTTCTTC. Its translation is CASRMGGAYNEQFF.

The CDR3 nucleotides read TGCGCCAGCAGCCATAACGGGGGTACCGGGGAGCTGTTTTTT. It specifies CASSHNGGTGELFF. The genes are TRBV4-3 and TRBJ2-2, with D tentatively TRBD2 (6 bases). The V end was cut by 3 bases, the J end by 5 bases, with 10 bases between. The CDR3 is made up of 14 amino acids. Germline CDR1 reads LGHNA; CDR2 reads YSLEER.

V gene TRBV19 combines with J gene TRBJ1-1; no clear D. CDR1 is LNHDA, CDR2 SQIVND, per germline (reference sequence). The CDR3 sequence is 13 residues long. The germline V and J ends were trimmed by 5 bases and 5 bases, with 12 bases remaining between them. CDR3 protein: CASSPPRDTEAFF. In nucleotides, the CDR3 is TGTGCCAGTAGTCCCCCCCGGGATACTGAAGCTTTCTTT.

V usage is TRBV5-1 and J usage is TRBJ1-6; 8 nucleotides line up with TRBD1. J gave up 7 bases and V 5 bases, and 8 bases lay outside the gene matches. The germline CDR1 and CDR2 sequences are SGHRS and YFSETQ. This CDR3 contains 15 residues. CDR3 sequence reads: CASRQGEITNSPLHF. In DNA, the CDR3 is TGCGCCAGCAGACAGGGGGAGATTACGAATTCACCCCTCCACTTT.

The chain employs TRBV7-9 and TRBJ2-1; a possible D gene is TRBD1 (6 bases). V was cut by 0 bases and J by 7 bases, with 10 bases left in between. Germline V lookup: CDR1 SEHNR, CDR2 FQNEAQ (reference sequence). The CDR3 is made up of 14 amino acids. Here the CDR3 reads CASSLAGGENEQFF. The DNA of the CDR3 is TGTGCCAGCAGCTTAGCTGGGGGCGAGAATGAGCAGTTCTTC.

The chain joins TRBV5-4 to TRBJ2-5; possible D gene TRBD2, 6 bases. V was shortened by 1 base and J by 1 base, with 23 bases between the two germline ends. Germline values: CDR1 SGHNT, CDR2 YYREEE (reference sequence). The CDR3 runs to 19 residues. The DNA for the CDR3 is TGTGCCAGCAGCTTGAGCGTTAGCGGACGGCCGGGAGCCCAAGAGACCCAGTACTTC. Protein: CASSLSVSGRPGAQETQYF.

The chain employs TRBV25-1 and TRBJ2-4; 7 nucleotides match TRBD1. J lost 6 bases, V lost 2 bases, and 10 bases had no gene match. Germline V gene sequence: CDR1 MGHDK, CDR2 SYGVNS. This CDR3 is 16 amino acids long. The CDR3 nucleotides read TGTGCCAGCAGTGAAGGGCAGGGGGAAGGAGGAAACATTCAGTACTTC. Encoded protein: CASSEGQGEGGNIQYF.

The CDR3 DNA follows: TGTGCCTGCCAGAGTGGGAGACTATCTCCGTGGACCCAGTACTTC. Translated: CACQSGRLSPWTQYF. V is TRBV30 and J is TRBJ2-5, with D possibly being TRBD2 (5 bases). The CDR3 totals 15 residues. V was cut by 6 bases and J by 7 bases, with 24 bases left in between. CDR1 and CDR2 from the germline V gene are GTSNPN and SVGIG (reference sequence).

The chain links TRBV9 to TRBJ1-2; D is perhaps TRBD1 (5 bases). Trimming shortened V by 2 bases and J by 7 bases, and 18 bases separated the two germline ends. From germline, CDR1 is SGDLS and CDR2 YYNGEE. The CDR3 loop spans 15 amino acids. The DNA of the CDR3 is TGTGCCAGCAGCGTCCCCTCCGTTTGGGGGGGTGGCTACACCTTC. This encodes CASSVPSVWGGGYTF. Based on the CDR3 plus reference TRBV9 and TRBJ1-2, the full variable domain is DSGVTQTPKHLITATGQRVTLRCSPRSGDLSVYWYQQSLDQGLQFLIQYYNGEERAKGNILERFSAQQFPDLHSELNLSSLELGDSALYFCASSVPSVWGGGYTFGSGTRLTVV.

The rearrangement links TRBV27 to TRBJ2-7, with unresolved D. CDR3 length: 14 residues. CDR1 is MNHEY and CDR2 is SMNVEV in the germline V gene (reference sequence). V was cut by 2 bases and J by 0 bases, with 8 bases left in between. The CDR3 DNA follows: TGTGCCAGCAGTTTACGGCGGAGCTCCTACGAGCAGTACTTC. It encodes CASSLRRSSYEQYF.

The genes are TRBV6-1 and TRBJ2-3; 9 nucleotides line up with TRBD1. Unmatched junction bases numbered 9, after V lost 7 bases and J lost 4 bases. Germline values: CDR1 MNHNS, CDR2 SASEGT. There are 15 residues in the CDR3. CDR3 protein: CASNPTGGPADTQYF. DNA of the CDR3: TGTGCCAGCAATCCAACAGGGGGCCCCGCAGATACGCAGTATTTT.

The rearrangement uses TRBV29-1 and TRBJ2-6; D call uncertain. The CDR3 runs to 13 residues. Germline values: CDR1 SQVTM, CDR2 ANQGSEA. V gave up 4 bases and J gave up 0 bases, with 4 bases separating them. The CDR3 is CSVVRSGANVLTF. The CDR3 bases are TGCAGCGTTGTCCGCTCTGGGGCCAACGTCCTGACTTTC.

This clone was found many times. V usage is TRBV11-2 and J usage is TRBJ1-1; possible D gene TRBD1, 5 bases. V was clipped by 1 base and J by 1 base, with 7 bases between them. CDR1 and CDR2 (germline): SGHAT, FQNNGV. This CDR3 contains 14 residues. Here the CDR3 reads CASSLGGGNTEAFF. The CDR3 nucleotides read TGTGCCAGCAGCTTAGGGGGGGGGAACACTGAAGCTTTCTTT.

This sequence joins TRBV5-6 and TRBJ1-1; 10 bases are a match to TRBD1. V shed 0 bases, J shed 11 bases, and the junction held 10 bases outside the gene matches. Germline V gives CDR1 SGHDT, CDR2 YYEEEE. The CDR3 has 15 residues. CDR3 sequence (DNA): TGTGCCAGCAGCTTGGGACAGGGGGCGCTTCAGTGGGCTTTCTTT. It specifies CASSLGQGALQWAFF.

The chain combines TRBV11-2 with TRBJ2-3; tentative D call: TRBD2 (5 bases). This CDR3 has 14 residues. V shed 1 base and J shed 1 base, with 6 bases lying between them. Germline V lookup: CDR1 SGHAT, CDR2 FQNNGV. CDR3 nucleotide sequence: TGTGCCAGCAGCTTAGGAGGGCGCACAGATACGCAGTATTTT. Translating gives CASSLGGRTDTQYF.

J is TRBJ2-1 and V is TRBV27; D is ambiguous. Germline V CDR1 and CDR2: MNHEY, SMNVEV (reference sequence). V lost 8 bases and J 0 bases, leaving 26 bases between the germline ends. This CDR3 has 19 residues. The CDR3 DNA reads as TGTGCCAGCGATAGGCGAGTGGGCCCGGCATTAAGCTCCTACAATGAGCAGTTCTTC. Translation: CASDRRVGPALSSYNEQFF.

CDR3: CASRSGSITDTQYF. Here the CDR3 DNA reads TGTGCCAGCAGGAGCGGGAGTATCACAGATACGCAGTATTTT. The chain carries TRBV11-3 and TRBJ2-3; TRBD2 aligns across 8 bases. The CDR3 has 14 amino acids. Germline CDR1 reads SGHNT; CDR2 reads YENEEA. The V segment lost 6 bases and the J segment 2 bases; nucleotides outside the gene matches: 4.

The chain is built from TRBV5-1 and TRBJ2-3; D gene uncertain. V dropped 2 bases and J dropped 2 bases, with 9 bases sitting between them. The germline V gene encodes CDR1 SGHRS and CDR2 YFSETQ. The length of the CDR3 is 14 residues. For the CDR3, the DNA is TGCGCCAGCAGCTTAAAGAGTACCACAGATACGCAGTATTTT. Amino acid sequence: CASSLKSTTDTQYF.